This T cell receptor (beta chain) came from a study of human T cells and chemical hapten exposure. On the study more broadly: In the approximately 23-week study, patients were dosed weekly with diphenylcyclopropenone on the scalp throughout. Findings and limits, study-wide: Relative to controls, expanded TCRs formed significantly more large CDR3 similarity clusters. The study found that DPC sensitization did not change TCRs above 1 in 1000 frequency.

This clonotype was seen a handful of times. Its specificity is unknown. TCRdb reprocessed the RACE reads with MiXCR, giving one entry per CDR3 protein. The profile shows about 360,000 distinct CDR3 sequences, roughly 4.8% of them singletons. Time point indicated: patch test 1, 2 weeks after DPC sensitization. This sample's treatment: therapeutic diphenylcyclopropenone sensitization with weekly scalp DPC. Before extraction, the whole blood was not fractionated, and total RNA was taken from it. The sample consisted of whole blood, taken in connection with sensitization to the hapten diphenylcyclopropenone (DPC). The sequence derives from a woman aged 45-65 years with alopecia areata. Some clones in this sample may be carry-over from other donors' samples.

The CDR3 loop is CASSSTGTTQAKPQHF. In DNA form, the CDR3 reads TGTGCCAGCAGCTCAACAGGGACGACCCAAGCGAAGCCCCAGCATTTT. The rearrangement joins TRBV7-2 to TRBJ1-5; possible D gene TRBD1, 6 bases. This CDR3 contains 16 residues. CDR1 and CDR2 from the germline V gene are SGHTA and FQGNSA. Trimming stripped 4 bases from V and 8 bases from J, with 21 bases between.